The clone carrying this T cell receptor beta chain was seen many times. This entry is derived from a study of T cells in Graves' hyperthyroidism and ophthalmopathy. There were TCR beta CDR3 regions amplified from RNA transcripts. A set of HTBI primers served as the primers for a first-round RT-PCR of the TCR CDR3. TCRdb re-derived calls from the multiplex PCR reads in MiXCR, one entry per CDR3 protein. The sample yields about 420,000 distinct CDR3 sequences, around 13% seen once. The V gene lost 7 bases and the J gene lost 5 bases, with 17 bases spanning the gap. This CDR3 contains 14 residues. The chain combines TRBV12-3 or TRBV12-4 with TRBJ1-1, with D uncertain. This TCR was sampled from a woman aged 18 to 35 with Graves' hyperthyroidism. What was sequenced was blood. The CDR3 bases are TGTGCCAGCACCCTATCGGGCGGGAAGACTGAAGCTTTCTTT. This gives the protein CASTLSGGKTEAFF.